Detailed here is one T cell receptor (beta chain). The data derive from a study of blood T cell repertoires in COVID-19. Across the whole study: T cells, B-cell-depleted T cells, or PBMCs provided the cDNA or gDNA that served as material.

Recruitment covered about two dozen US areas and drew participants whose ages spanned roughly 18 to 89 years. Participants' reported clinical history set cohort assignment. Profiling relied on immunoSEQ multiplex PCR, and the TCRdb table lists in-frame clones only, not all of them. The table includes 340,000 or so clones, approximately 86% detected once. CDR1 is SGHTA, CDR2 FQGNSA, per germline. The CDR3 loop spans 16 amino acids. Trimming stripped 2 bases from V and 0 bases from J, with 11 bases between. Sequencing was done on a sample of PBMCs or T cells enriched from blood (not recorded which). The chain couples TRBV7-2 to TRBJ2-4, with D maybe TRBD2 (6 bases). The source is a woman in her thirties or forties with acute COVID-19. The CDR3 loop reads CASSLIADGAKNIQYF. The CDR3 region has the DNA TGTGCCAGCAGCTTAATAGCGGACGGAGCCAAAAACATTCAGTACTTC.